These 32 T cell receptor beta chains were all obtained from the same sample, sequenced in a study of T-cell memory formation after mild COVID-19. MiXCR was run by TCRdb on the 5' RACE reads, yielding one entry per CDR3 protein. The repertoire holds 75,000 to 90,000 distinct CDR3 sequences, with roughly 14% as singletons. Source material: PBMCs or a T cell subset sorted from them (not recorded which). The receptors here all came from an adult woman who had mild COVID-19 (a few samples of this study predate the infection). Cell type and time point are not known.

The V gene is TRBV10-3, the J gene TRBJ2-5; D may be TRBD1 or TRBD2 (5 bases each). Germline V gene lookup returns CDR1 ENHRY and CDR2 SYGVKD. V lost 8 bases, J lost 2 bases, and 18 bases lay in between. The CDR3 is 15 amino acids. For the CDR3, the DNA is TGTGCCATCGGGGCTTCGGACTCGATACAAGAGACCCAGTACTTC. Protein product: CAIGASDSIQETQYF.

This chain joins TRBV19 and TRBJ1-1; D is possibly TRBD1 (5 bases). V lost 6 bases and J 0 bases, leaving 14 bases between the germline ends. Per germline, CDR1 LNHDA and CDR2 SQIVND (reference sequence). This CDR3 has 15 residues. As DNA, the CDR3 is TGTGCCAGTAGCAACTCCCGGGGGATGAACACTGAAGCTTTCTTT. Translation: CASSNSRGMNTEAFF.

The chain has TRBV12-3 or TRBV12-4 and TRBJ2-5; TRBD1 matches 9 bases. The CDR3 has 19 amino acids. With V trimmed by 6 bases and J by 5 bases, 22 bases remained unmatched. As DNA, the CDR3 is TGTGCCAGCAGCCACCTCAAAGAGGACAGGGGTTTCATAAGGGAGACCCAGTACTTC. Protein: CASSHLKEDRGFIRETQYF.

This clonotype was counted only a few times. The chain uses TRBV7-9 and TRBJ2-2; D unresolved. Germline CDR1 and CDR2: SEHNR and FQNEAQ (reference sequence). V lost 2 bases, J lost 5 bases, and 9 bases lay in between. The CDR3 runs to 14 residues. CDR3 protein: CASSLRALTGELFF. The CDR3 DNA reads as TGTGCCAGCAGCTTAAGGGCTCTGACCGGGGAGCTGTTTTTT. Drawing the rest from reference TRBV7-9 and TRBJ2-2, the complete variable domain is DTGVSQNPRHKITKRGQNVTFRCDPISEHNRLYWYRQTLGQGPEFLTYFQNEAQLEKSRLLSDRFSAERPKGSFSTLEIQRTEQGDSAMYLCASSLRALTGELFFGEGSRLTVL.

The chain uses TRBV12-3 or TRBV12-4 and TRBJ2-5, with TRBD1 matching 7 bases. Trimming took 6 bases from V and 5 from J; bases not matched to a gene: 6. The CDR3 is 13 amino acids. The CDR3 DNA reads TGTGCCAGCAGGACAGGGATCGAGGAGACCCAGTACTTC. It specifies CASRTGIEETQYF.

This clonotype was observed at least ten times. The J gene is TRBJ2-5, the V gene TRBV12-3 or TRBV12-4, with D possibly matching TRBD2 (5 bases). V shed 0 bases and J shed 5 bases, with 25 bases lying between them. The CDR3 is 19 amino acids. In DNA form, the CDR3 reads TGTGCCAGCAGTTTAGCGCTCGTTGGACTGAGCGGCCCGGGGGAGACCCAGTACTTC. This codes for CASSLALVGLSGPGETQYF.

This clonotype has a count of ten or more. The rearrangement uses TRBV7-8 and TRBJ2-3; the D call may be TRBD1 or TRBD2 (6 bases each). CDR3 length: 15 residues. Trimming stripped 8 bases from V and 3 bases from J, with 18 bases between. Germline lookup yields CDR1 SGHVS and CDR2 FQNEAQ. CDR3 protein: CASSVRLGGTDTQYF. The CDR3, as DNA: TGTGCCAGCTCTGTCAGACTAGGGGGGACAGATACGCAGTATTTT.

The CDR3 here is CASSLSGQGIGNQPQHF. DNA of the CDR3: TGTGCCAGCAGCTTGTCCGGACAGGGAATAGGCAATCAGCCCCAGCATTTT. The chain employs TRBV7-6 and TRBJ1-5; TRBD1 matches 8 bases. The V gene's germline CDR1 is SGHVS and CDR2 FNYEAQ. This CDR3 contains 17 residues. V trimming: 3 bases; J trimming: 2 bases; junction bases outside the gene matches: 9.

This chain links TRBV6-5 with TRBJ2-1, with 10 bases lining up with TRBD1. Germline CDR1 reads MNHEY; CDR2 reads SVGAGI. The ends lost 4 bases at V and 2 bases at J; junction bases unmatched: 8. The CDR3 length is 17 residues. Written as DNA, the CDR3 is TGTGCCAGCAGTTCCTCGACAGGACAGGGGGCCTACAATGAGCAGTTCTTC. Its protein product is CASSSSTGQGAYNEQFF.

This clonotype was picked up a small number of times. The chain has TRBV5-1 and TRBJ1-5; a possible D gene is TRBD1 (6 bases). CDR3 size: 15 residues. V gave up 0 bases and J gave up 4 bases, with 11 bases separating them. The germline V gene has CDR1 SGHRS and CDR2 YFSETQ. This CDR3 reads CASSLEGQSNQPQHF. DNA of the CDR3: TGCGCCAGCAGCTTGGAGGGACAATCTAATCAGCCCCAGCATTTT.

This clonotype has just a few counts. The chain joins TRBV9 to TRBJ2-7, with TRBD2 identical over 7 bases. The CDR3 loop spans 18 amino acids. Germline V gene data show CDR1 as SGDLS and CDR2 as YYNGEE. V gave up 4 bases and J gave up 0 bases; unmatched junction bases: 16. The CDR3 DNA reads as TGTGCCAGCAGCTTAGAGGATATAAGAGCGGGATCCTCCTACGAGCAGTACTTC. It translates to CASSLEDIRAGSSYEQYF.

There are a few counts of this clonotype. The gene calls are TRBV4-3 and TRBJ2-1; 10 nucleotides agree with TRBD2. The V gene end was trimmed by 4 bases and the J gene end by 9 bases; junction bases not matched to a gene: 15. This CDR3 has 17 residues. Germline loops: CDR1 LGHNA, CDR2 YSLEER. The CDR3 DNA reads as TGCGCCAGCAGCCCCACCGTGGCGGCTAGCGGGAGAGGTGAGCAGTTCTTC. Translating it yields CASSPTVAASGRGEQFF.

This chain uses TRBV10-3 with TRBJ2-1; the D is unclear. Trimming removed 1 base at V and 8 bases at J, with 6 bases between. The germline CDR1 and CDR2 sequences are ENHRY and SYGVKD. The CDR3 is 12 residues long. The CDR3 protein is CAISEFSHEQFF. DNA for the CDR3: TGTGCCATCAGTGAGTTTAGCCATGAGCAGTTCTTC.

The V call is TRBV4-1, the J call TRBJ2-1; the match to TRBD2 covers 12 bases. Germline CDR1 and CDR2: MGHRA and YSYEKL. J lost 9 bases, V lost 0 bases, and 6 bases had no gene match. The length of the CDR3 is 16 residues. The CDR3 region has the DNA TGCGCCAGCAGCCAAGATCAGCTAGCGGGAGGGCTTGAGCAGTTCTTC. It is translated as CASSQDQLAGGLEQFF.

The chain is built from TRBV27 and TRBJ2-2, with TRBD2 matching over 8 bases. This CDR3 comprises 15 residues. CDR1 MNHEY and CDR2 SMNVEV come from the germline V gene (reference sequence). Germline trimming cut 6 bases from V and 4 bases from J; bases unmatched to any gene: 7. The CDR3 protein is CASSTGGGGTGELFF. The DNA of the CDR3 is TGTGCCAGCAGCACCGGGGGGGGCGGCACCGGGGAGCTGTTTTTT.

This clonotype was seen a few times. The chain combines TRBV6-5 with TRBJ2-7; 9 positions match TRBD2. J lost 3 bases, V lost 0 bases, and 18 bases had no gene match. The CDR3 sequence is 20 residues long. In germline, CDR1 is MNHEY, CDR2 SVGAGI. CDR3 loop: CASSYSVLRLAGSPYYEQYF. The CDR3 DNA reads as TGTGCCAGCAGTTACTCCGTATTACGGCTAGCGGGGTCCCCGTACTACGAGCAGTACTTC.

V gene TRBV4-1 combines with J gene TRBJ2-4; TRBD1 is a possible D gene (6 bases). Trimming left V 4 bases short and J 3 bases short, with 19 bases between. The CDR3 consists of 17 residues. Germline lookup yields CDR1 MGHRA and CDR2 YSYEKL. The CDR3 region has the DNA TGCGCCAGCAGCCTACAACCACAGGGTTTGGACAAAAACATTCAGTACTTC. This codes for CASSLQPQGLDKNIQYF.

The chain has TRBV6-1 and TRBJ1-5; 7 nucleotides line up with TRBD1. With 1 base clipped from V and 1 base from J, the junction kept 19 bases outside the gene matches. Germline V gives CDR1 MNHNS, CDR2 SASEGT. The CDR3 extends over 21 amino acids. The CDR3 protein is CASSEGPTVRGRLTSNQPQHF. The CDR3 region has the DNA TGTGCCAGCAGTGAAGGGCCCACCGTGAGGGGGCGACTTACAAGCAATCAGCCCCAGCATTTT.

The gene calls are TRBV12-3 or TRBV12-4 and TRBJ2-7; no firm D call. The CDR3 length is 13 residues. V lost 3 bases and J lost 0, with 6 bases in between. The CDR3 nucleotides are TGTGCCAGCAGTTTCCGGCCCTCCTACGAGCAGTACTTC. Protein product: CASSFRPSYEQYF.

This clonotype was observed a few times. V usage is TRBV20-1 and J usage is TRBJ2-1; 9 bases align to TRBD2. Germline CDR1 and CDR2: DFQATT and SNEGSKA (reference sequence). The CDR3 extends over 14 amino acids. After removal of 3 bases from V and 2 bases from J, the junction contained 2 bases not matched to a gene. CDR3: CSASPSGAYNEQFF. CDR3 DNA sequence: TGCAGTGCTAGCCCTAGCGGGGCCTACAATGAGCAGTTCTTC.

This clonotype was found a few times. The V and J genes are TRBV6-1 and TRBJ2-1; D remains ambiguous. This CDR3 has 15 residues. V lost 1 base to trimming and J lost 1 base, with 8 bases between them. Germline values: CDR1 MNHNS, CDR2 SASEGT. The chain's CDR3 is CASSEGPFSYNEQFF. As DNA, the CDR3 is TGTGCCAGCAGTGAAGGACCGTTTTCCTACAATGAGCAGTTCTTC.

This clonotype appeared a few times. The chain links TRBV24-1 to TRBJ2-1; weak D call: TRBD1 (6 bases). The CDR3 consists of 14 residues. Germline loops: CDR1 KGHDR, CDR2 SFDVKD. V gave up 0 bases and J gave up 8 bases, with 10 bases separating them. CDR3 in DNA: TGTGCCACCAGTGATTTGTACAGGGTCGATGAGCAGTTCTTC. Encoded protein: CATSDLYRVDEQFF.

This clonotype was detected only a few times. This chain connects TRBV20-1 to TRBJ2-7; D gene uncertain. The CDR3 length is 11 residues. Germline V lookup: CDR1 DFQATT, CDR2 SNEGSKA (reference sequence). Trimming removed 6 bases from V and 4 bases from J, with 10 bases in between. The CDR3, as DNA: TGCAGTGCAAGCTTAGAATACGAGCAGTACTTC. It codes for CSASLEYEQYF.

The genes are TRBV9 and TRBJ2-1, with TRBD2 matching over 9 bases. V lost 0 bases and J lost 7; bases outside the gene matches: 14. Looked up from germline, CDR1 is SGDLS and CDR2 is YYNGEE. The CDR3 is 18 amino acids. CDR3 protein: CASSVDGDAGGIGNEQFF. CDR3 DNA: TGTGCCAGCAGCGTAGATGGAGATGCGGGAGGGATTGGGAATGAGCAGTTCTTC.

This clonotype has more than one count but fewer than ten. The gene calls are TRBV15 and TRBJ2-7, with D perhaps assigned TRBD1 or TRBD2 (5 bases each). Germline V gives CDR1 LNHNV, CDR2 YYDKDF (reference sequence). The CDR3 sequence is 16 residues long. Trimming cost V 3 bases and J 0 bases, with 15 bases left between them. The DNA for the CDR3 is TGTGCCACCAGCAGCCCCGGGACCGGGATCTCCTACGAGCAGTACTTC. Amino acids: CATSSPGTGISYEQYF.

A few counts support this clonotype. The CDR3, as DNA: TGTGCCAGCAGCCATCAGAATTACAATGAGCAGTTCTTC. Translating it yields CASSHQNYNEQFF. The chain uses TRBV14 and TRBJ2-1, with D unresolved. This CDR3 region has 13 residues. Trimming cost V 3 bases and J 4 bases, with 7 bases left between them. Germline V gene lookup returns CDR1 SGHDN and CDR2 FVKESK.

This clonotype has more than one count but fewer than ten. V gene TRBV10-3 combines with J gene TRBJ2-1; 11 bases are a match to TRBD2. This CDR3 comprises 16 residues. V shed 3 bases and J 7 bases; nucleotides not matched to a gene: 8. The germline V gene has CDR1 ENHRY and CDR2 SYGVKD. CDR3 protein: CAISDDSGRAGNEQFF. In DNA form, the CDR3 reads TGTGCCATCAGTGACGATAGCGGGAGGGCTGGAAATGAGCAGTTCTTC.

This clonotype turned up a few times. V and J are TRBV4-3 and TRBJ2-1; D gene ambiguous. The CDR3 contains 13 residues. Germline-derived CDR1 and CDR2 are LGHNA and YSLEER. The V gene lost 4 bases and the J gene lost 8 bases, with 12 bases spanning the gap. CDR3 amino acids: CASSPSDVDEQFF. In DNA form, the CDR3 reads TGCGCCAGCAGCCCCTCCGACGTCGATGAGCAGTTCTTC.

A few counts support this clonotype. The V call is TRBV12-3 or TRBV12-4, the J call TRBJ2-7; the D gene is possibly TRBD1 (6 bases). With 5 bases removed from V and 1 base from J, the gap between germline ends came to 21 bases. The CDR3 has 17 residues. CDR3: CASSLTEGRGRSYEQYF. The CDR3 DNA sequence: TGTGCCAGCAGTCTCACCGAGGGCAGGGGACGGTCCTACGAGCAGTACTTC.

V gene TRBV9 combines with J gene TRBJ1-2; D unresolved. CDR3 size: 14 residues. V was clipped by 3 bases and J by 2 bases, with 11 bases between them. In germline, CDR1 is SGDLS, CDR2 YYNGEE. CDR3 sequence: CASSDTGVNYGYTF. CDR3 sequence (DNA): TGTGCCAGCAGCGATACGGGAGTAAACTATGGCTACACCTTC.

This clonotype has just a few counts. V is TRBV6-4 and J is TRBJ2-2, with a tentative D call TRBD2 (6 bases). Per germline, CDR1 MRHNA and CDR2 SNTAGT. The CDR3 extends over 15 amino acids. V shed 6 bases and J shed 3 bases, with 14 bases lying between them. CDR3 loop: CASSRDPGDTGELFF. The CDR3 DNA follows: TGTGCCAGCAGCAGGGATCCGGGGGACACCGGGGAGCTGTTTTTT.

This clonotype was counted ten times or more. This chain connects TRBV6-2 or TRBV6-3 to TRBJ2-1; 11 positions agree with TRBD2. This CDR3 is 17 amino acids long. In germline, CDR1 is MNHEY, CDR2 SVGEGT. The J segment lost 2 bases and the V segment lost 2 bases, leaving 5 bases of the junction unmatched. The DNA of the CDR3 is TGTGCCAGCAGTTACCACGAGACTAGCGGGACCTACAATGAGCAGTTCTTC. This gives the protein CASSYHETSGTYNEQFF.